The 7 T cell receptor beta chains given below trace back to one sample, sequenced in a study of vaccination effects on CD4 cells after COVID-19. Under the ViraFEST assay, PBMC were stimulated with viral peptide pools so that antigen-specific CD4+ T cells expanded. Sequencing was performed afterwards. The authors isolated CD4+ T cells after around 9 days of culture. Every participant took two doses of the BNT162b2 or mRNA-1273 vaccine. This table comes from immunoSEQ multiplex PCR, and its TCRdb copy is limited to in-frame clones, with some not included. The sample gives around 30,000 clones, about 70% of which show up once; 9.5% to 15% is in the top ten. Their recognized antigens are unknown. This material consisted of CD4+ T cells from PBMCs cultured with HCoV-229E spike peptides, taken after COVID-19 vaccination. The source of these receptors is a human donor who received a COVID-19 vaccine.

The V call is TRBV14, the J call TRBJ2-3, with TRBD2 as a possible D gene (5 bases). Trimming removed 0 bases at V and 7 bases at J, with 11 bases between. Per germline, CDR1 SGHDN and CDR2 FVKESK. This CDR3 spans 14 amino acids. The CDR3 is CASSQDHSGNTQYF. DNA of the CDR3: TGTGCCAGCAGCCAAGATCATTCGGGGAATACGCAGTATTTT.

The V gene is TRBV7-2, the J gene TRBJ1-4; 7 positions agree with TRBD1. The CDR3 extends over 16 amino acids. CDR1 and CDR2 (germline): SGHTA, FQGNSA. V shed 2 bases, J shed 5 bases, and the junction held 8 bases outside the gene matches. Here the CDR3 DNA reads TGTGCCAGCAGCTTAAGTCCGGGACAGCTCAATGAAAAACTGTTTTTT. Translation: CASSLSPGQLNEKLFF.

The chain combines TRBV5-1 with TRBJ2-1; 8 positions match TRBD1. Germline CDR1 reads SGHRS; CDR2 reads YFSETQ. The CDR3 loop spans 13 amino acids. Trimming took 0 bases from V and 10 from J; bases not matched to a gene: 3. In DNA, the CDR3 is TGCGCCAGCAGCTTGGACAGGGGGTACGAGCAGTTCTTC. Residues: CASSLDRGYEQFF.

The chain couples TRBV12-5 to TRBJ2-7, with TRBD1 identical over 8 bases. CDR1 LGHNT and CDR2 FRNRAP come from the germline V gene. J was trimmed by 2 bases and V by 4 bases; bases with no gene match: 4. The length of the CDR3 is 14 residues. Here the CDR3 reads CASGSSTGAYEQYF. In DNA form, the CDR3 reads TGTGCTAGTGGTTCCTCGACAGGGGCCTACGAGCAGTACTTC.

This sequence joins TRBV12-5 and TRBJ2-6; no clear D gene. Trimming removed 6 bases at V and 3 bases at J, with 9 bases between. The V gene's germline CDR1 is LGHNT and CDR2 FRNRAP. This CDR3 has 14 amino acids. CDR3 residues: CASGHTNGANVLTF. In DNA form, the CDR3 reads TGTGCTAGTGGGCACACCAATGGGGCCAACGTCCTGACTTTC.

The gene calls are TRBV7-2 and TRBJ2-1; 8 bases agree with TRBD2. CDR3 length equals 14 residues. The V gene end was trimmed by 4 bases and the J gene end by 5 bases; junction bases not matched to a gene: 4. The V gene's germline CDR1 is SGHTA and CDR2 FQGNSA. CDR3 DNA: TGTGCCAGCAGCTCACGAGCGGGGGACAATGAGCAGTTCTTC. Translating it yields CASSSRAGDNEQFF. Drawing the rest from reference TRBV7-2 and TRBJ2-1, the complete variable domain is GAGVSQSPSNKVTEKGKDVELRCDPISGHTALYWYRQSLGQGLEFLIYFQGNSAPDKSGLPSDRFSAERTGGSVSTLTIQRTQQEDSAVYLCASSSRAGDNEQFFGPGTRLTVL.

The chain carries TRBV4-1 and TRBJ2-1; 14 positions agree with TRBD2. CDR1 MGHRA and CDR2 YSYEKL come from the germline V gene. The ends lost 0 bases at V and 6 bases at J; junction bases unmatched: 13. The CDR3 spans 20 residues. The CDR3 nucleotides read TGCGCCAGCAGCCAAGATTCTCGGACTAGCGGGAGGAGCTATCGCAATGAGCAGTTCTTC. Translated: CASSQDSRTSGRSYRNEQFF.